This passage covers 25 T cell receptor beta chains from one sample sequenced in a study of T cell repertoires in cytomegalovirus infection. Which antigens these TCRs recognize remains unknown. TCRdb re-analysed the reads in MiXCR, keeping a single row per CDR3 protein. Of hundreds of thousands of distinct CDR3 sequences in the sample, more than 25% were seen once. The source material was cultured CD8+ T cells from PBMCs, sampled from culture after CMV antigen stimulation. These receptors originate from a human donor in good health (CMV status not recorded). Some clones in this sample may be carry-over from other donors' samples.

The chain joins TRBV29-1 to TRBJ1-2; D call uncertain. The V end was cut by 4 bases, the J end by 8 bases, with 14 bases between. The germline V gene has CDR1 SQVTM and CDR2 ANQGSEA. This CDR3 is built from 12 residues. CDR3 in amino acids: CSVVSLGIGYTF. CDR3 DNA: TGCAGCGTTGTTTCCCTTGGGATAGGCTACACCTTC.

The CDR3 DNA is TGTGCCAGCAGACCCCCCAGGAGGGCAGAGACCCAGTACTTC. It yields the protein CASRPPRRAETQYF. The chain has TRBV28 and TRBJ2-5; tentatively, D is TRBD2 (6 bases). Germline values: CDR1 MDHEN, CDR2 SYDVKM. The CDR3 covers 14 residues. With 6 bases removed from V and 4 bases from J, the gap between germline ends came to 15 bases.

This clonotype was seen repeatedly, ten times or more. This chain links TRBV7-6 with TRBJ1-5; TRBD1 agrees at 9 bases. The CDR3 consists of 16 residues. V lost 5 bases, J lost 2 bases, and 7 bases stayed unmatched. Germline V lookup: CDR1 SGHVS, CDR2 FNYEAQ. CDR3 coding DNA: TGTGCCAGCAGCCATGAACAGGGGGCTGGCAATCAGCCCCAGCATTTT. It encodes CASSHEQGAGNQPQHF.

The chain uses TRBV27 and TRBJ2-1, with TRBD1 identical over 7 bases. V was clipped by 3 bases and J by 6 bases; unmatched bases: 8. Germline loops: CDR1 MNHEY, CDR2 SMNVEV (reference sequence). The CDR3 runs to 15 residues. The CDR3 sequence: CASSFGAGGSNEQFF. CDR3 nucleotides: TGTGCCAGCAGTTTTGGGGCAGGGGGATCCAATGAGCAGTTCTTC.

The V and J genes are TRBV6-1 and TRBJ1-1; D possibly corresponds to TRBD1 (5 bases). The CDR3 contains 15 residues. The ends were cut back, 5 bases at V and 3 bases at J, with 16 bases in the middle. Germline V gene sequence: CDR1 MNHNS, CDR2 SASEGT. The CDR3 reads CASSSGGNGDTEAFF. For the CDR3, the DNA is TGTGCCAGCAGTAGCGGGGGGAATGGAGACACTGAAGCTTTCTTT.

This clonotype was recorded a few times. The chain couples TRBV7-9 to TRBJ2-3; tentatively, D is TRBD1 or TRBD2 (5 bases each). Trimming shortened V by 5 bases and J by 1 base, and 16 bases separated the two germline ends. Germline V lookup: CDR1 SEHNR, CDR2 FQNEAQ (reference sequence). The CDR3 runs 16 residues. The CDR3 sequence: CASSPKGRDGTDTQYF. The CDR3 DNA reads TGTGCCAGCAGCCCCAAGGGGAGAGACGGCACAGATACGCAGTATTTT.

V gene TRBV19 combines with J gene TRBJ2-5, with D perhaps TRBD2 (6 bases). Germline-derived CDR1 and CDR2 are LNHDA and SQIVND (reference sequence). The CDR3 is 14 amino acids. V was clipped by 5 bases and J by 5 bases, with 15 bases between them. The CDR3: CASSRDAGQETQYF. The CDR3, as DNA: TGTGCCAGTAGTCGCGACGCGGGGCAGGAGACCCAGTACTTC.

This clonotype was observed a few times. The V gene is TRBV12-3 or TRBV12-4, the J gene TRBJ1-1; D not resolved. The CDR3 is made up of 12 amino acids. The V and J ends lost 4 bases and 8 bases respectively, with 11 bases between them. CDR3 loop: CASSSLAAEAFF. DNA of the CDR3: TGTGCCAGCAGTTCGTTAGCTGCCGAAGCTTTCTTT.

The chain carries TRBV27 and TRBJ2-5; D may be TRBD1 (5 bases). V gave up 3 bases and J gave up 1 base, with 12 bases separating them. Germline values: CDR1 MNHEY, CDR2 SMNVEV (reference sequence). This CDR3 spans 15 amino acids. CDR3 nucleotides: TGTGCCAGCAGTTTGTCTACAGGAACCCAAGAGACCCAGTACTTC. Translated: CASSLSTGTQETQYF.

The gene calls are TRBV18 and TRBJ1-5, with a possible D match to TRBD1 (5 bases). Germline CDR1 and CDR2: KGHSH and LQKENI. CDR3 length: 15 amino acids. V was cut by 3 bases and J by 3 bases, with 12 bases left in between. For the CDR3, the DNA is TGTGCCAGCTCACCGGGGGTTCAGTACAATCAGCCCCAGCATTTT. Protein sequence: CASSPGVQYNQPQHF.

The genes are TRBV10-3 and TRBJ1-1, with a tentative D call TRBD1 (6 bases). The CDR3 consists of 15 residues. CDR1 and CDR2 from the germline V gene are ENHRY and SYGVKD. Trimming removed 2 bases from V and 7 bases from J, with 17 bases in between. For the CDR3, the DNA is TGTGCCATCAGTGAGCCGGGACACTGGAGGAATGAAGCTTTCTTT. It yields the protein CAISEPGHWRNEAFF.

This clonotype was seen repeatedly, ten times or more. The rearrangement joins TRBV7-6 to TRBJ2-5; no firm D call. There are 16 residues in the CDR3. V was cut by 0 bases and J by 1 base, with 12 bases left in between. The germline gives CDR1 SGHVS, CDR2 FNYEAQ. The CDR3 DNA is TGTGCCAGCAGCTTAGCTCCGGCGTTGAGCCAAGAGACCCAGTACTTC. Translating it yields CASSLAPALSQETQYF. Full variable domain (missing parts from reference TRBV7-6 and TRBJ2-5): GAGVSQSPRYKVTKRGQDVALRCDPISGHVSLYWYRQALGQGPEFLTYFNYEAQQDKSGLPNDRFSAERPEGSISTLTIQRTEQRDSAMYRCASSLAPALSQETQYFGPGTRLLVL.

The table lists this clonotype with a few counts. This chain joins TRBV7-6 and TRBJ1-6, with D possibly being TRBD1 (5 bases). Trimming cost V 7 bases and J 8 bases, with 24 bases left between them. CDR1 is SGHVS, CDR2 FNYEAQ, per germline. The CDR3 is 17 amino acids. The CDR3 DNA reads TGTGCCAGCACCACCTCAGACAGTGTTCGGAGGGATTCACCCCTCCACTTT. It codes for CASTTSDSVRRDSPLHF.

This rearrangement joins TRBV4-3 to TRBJ2-1, with 13 bases fitting TRBD2. Germline trimming cut 1 base from V and 5 bases from J; bases unmatched to any gene: 5. The CDR3 has 17 amino acids. Germline values: CDR1 LGHNA, CDR2 YSLEER. In DNA, the CDR3 is TGCGCCAGCAGCCAAGGAACACTAGCGGGGGGGAACAATGAGCAGTTCTTC. Its translation is CASSQGTLAGGNNEQFF.

This clonotype was seen a handful of times. The J gene is TRBJ1-2, the V gene TRBV12-3 or TRBV12-4; 12 bases map to TRBD1. The CDR3 consists of 14 residues. Losses at the gene ends were 5 bases for V and 10 bases for J; bases not matched to a gene: 8. The DNA for the CDR3 is TGTGCCAGCAGTCCGGGGACAGGGGGCTTAGACTACACCTTC. Protein: CASSPGTGGLDYTF.

The J gene is TRBJ2-7, the V gene TRBV6-5; D might be TRBD2 (5 bases). CDR3 length equals 13 residues. V was clipped by 7 bases and J by 6 bases, with 16 bases between them. Germline CDR1 and CDR2: MNHEY and SVGAGI. DNA of the CDR3: TGTGCCAGCACCTTTAAAACTAGTGCCGAGCAGTACTTC. Amino acids: CASTFKTSAEQYF.

This clonotype appeared a few times. This sequence joins TRBV27 and TRBJ2-3; D might be TRBD2 (7 bases). Germline CDR1 MNHEY, CDR2 SMNVEV (reference sequence). The CDR3 runs 13 residues. Written as DNA, the CDR3 is TGTGTCGCGAGGGGGGGGGCGGCAGATACGCAGTATTTT. Its translation is CVARGGAADTQYF.

The rearrangement uses TRBV29-1 and TRBJ2-3, with 9 positions matching TRBD2. Germline V gene data show CDR1 as SQVTM and CDR2 as ANQGSEA. V lost 7 bases to trimming and J lost 2 bases; unmatched junction nucleotides: 4. This CDR3 has 13 residues. The CDR3 DNA reads TGCAGCGCCAGCGGGGGGAACACAGATACGCAGTATTTT. Protein sequence: CSASGGNTDTQYF.

This clonotype was recorded a few times. The genes are TRBV19 and TRBJ2-7; D remains unclear. CDR1 is LNHDA and CDR2 is SQIVND in the germline V gene (reference sequence). The CDR3 loop spans 13 amino acids. V was clipped by 4 bases and J by 2 bases, with 9 bases between them. This CDR3 is CASSTGSPYEQYF. CDR3 in DNA: TGTGCCAGTAGTACAGGAAGCCCCTACGAGCAGTACTTC.

V and J are TRBV6-6 and TRBJ2-1; D tentatively fits TRBD1 or TRBD2 (5 bases each). Germline V gives CDR1 MNHNY, CDR2 SVGAGI (reference sequence). V was cut by 1 base and J by 0 bases, with 10 bases left in between. This CDR3 contains 16 residues. The CDR3 reads CASSYWGTSSYNEQFF. The CDR3 bases are TGTGCCAGCAGTTACTGGGGGACCAGCTCCTACAATGAGCAGTTCTTC.

The chain joins TRBV6-6 to TRBJ2-7; D ambiguous. The CDR3 consists of 13 residues. Germline CDR1 MNHNY, CDR2 SVGAGI (reference sequence). Trimming took 7 bases from V and 2 from J, leaving 12 bases between them. The CDR3 DNA is TGTGCCAGCACCCGGTCCTCGACCTACGAGCAGTACTTC. It yields the protein CASTRSSTYEQYF.

At least ten counts were recorded for this clonotype. This rearrangement joins TRBV7-2 to TRBJ2-5; the match to TRBD2 covers 8 bases. The CDR3 length is 15 residues. The V gene's germline CDR1 is SGHTA and CDR2 FQGNSA. Trimming removed 5 bases from V and 5 bases from J; junction bases left unmatched: 10. In DNA form, the CDR3 reads TGTGCCAGCAGCCTCTGGGGAGCGGGGGTTGAGACCCAGTACTTC. Its translation is CASSLWGAGVETQYF. Drawing the rest from reference TRBV7-2 and TRBJ2-5, the complete variable domain is GAGVSQSPSNKVTEKGKDVELRCDPISGHTALYWYRQSLGQGLEFLIYFQGNSAPDKSGLPSDRFSAERTGGSVSTLTIQRTQQEDSAVYLCASSLWGAGVETQYFGPGTRLLVL.

This clonotype is a singleton in its sample. Germline is not matched at one junction end, which may reflect a read error. The rearrangement uses TRBV4-1 and TRBJ2-1; 11 nucleotides agree with TRBD2. Germline V gene data show CDR1 as MGHRA and CDR2 as YSYEKL. CDR3 length: 18 residues. CDR3 DNA sequence: TGTGCCAGCAGCCAAGATATGATTAGCGGGGGGGATTACAATGAGCAGTTCTTC. It specifies CASSQDMISGGDYNEQFF.

There are a few counts of this clonotype. The chain employs TRBV18 and TRBJ2-5, with unresolved D. Per germline, CDR1 KGHSH and CDR2 LQKENI. V lost 4 bases and J 2 bases, leaving 8 bases between the germline ends. The CDR3 is 13 residues long. Here the CDR3 DNA reads TGTGCCAGCTCACAGGACGGGCAAGAGACCCAGTACTTC. Translation: CASSQDGQETQYF.

The sample holds a few counts of this clonotype. The chain links TRBV6-1 to TRBJ1-6; TRBD1 might be the D (5 bases). Germline loops: CDR1 MNHNS, CDR2 SASEGT. This CDR3 has 14 amino acids. Trimming stripped 6 bases from V and 3 bases from J, with 9 bases between. The CDR3 loop is CASRSGNYNSPLHF. DNA of the CDR3: TGTGCCAGCAGATCAGGGAACTATAATTCACCCCTCCACTTT.